Listed below are T cell receptor beta chains from one sample, sequenced in a study of Ad26.COV2.S vaccination and SARS-CoV-2 variants. Generated by immunoSEQ multiplex PCR, the TCRdb table keeps only in-frame clones and is missing some. The profile shows 200,000 to 300,000 clones, approximately 88% of them singletons. The specimen comprised peripheral blood, sampled in a trial of Ad26.COV2.S vaccine versus placebo. Receptor source: a person aged 18-65 years who received the Ad26.COV2.S COVID-19 vaccine or a placebo. The CDR3 runs from the conserved cysteine through the conserved F or W. Fields, in order: V gene, J gene, clone size, D gene, CDR3 protein, CDR3 DNA. A D gene is named only where the DNA matches it firmly. Clone size appears in some rows only: once, few, many, or a class for an expanded clone.

>TRBV7-2|TRBJ2-5|-|TRBD2
CASSRAGGRETQYF
TGTGCCAGCAGCCGGGCGGGAGGAAGGGAGACCCAGTACTTC
>TRBV4-2|TRBJ2-5|-|TRBD2
CASSLGGGGLETQYF
TGTGCCAGCAGCCTTGGGGGCGGGGGGCTGGAGACCCAGTACTTC
>TRBV6-4|TRBJ2-3|-|TRBD2
CASSEGLAGTDTQYF
TGTGCCAGCAGTGAGGGACTAGCTGGGACAGATACGCAGTATTTT
>TRBV5-1|TRBJ1-1|-|TRBD1
CASSGGQFMNTEAFF
TGCGCCAGCAGCGGGGGACAGTTCATGAACACTGAAGCTTTCTTT
>TRBV6-5|TRBJ2-1|few|TRBD2
CASRYSSGGADEQFF
TGTGCCAGCCGCTACTCTAGCGGGGGGGCCGATGAGCAGTTCTTC
>TRBV9|TRBJ2-1|-|-
CASSVTSRASSYNEQFF
TGTGCCAGCAGCGTTACTAGCAGGGCAAGCTCCTACAATGAGCAGTTCTTC
>TRBV4-3|TRBJ2-2|-|-
CASSPTAGGHTGELFF
TGCGCCAGCAGCCCCACCGCCGGGGGCCACACCGGGGAGCTGTTTTTT
>TRBV7-9|TRBJ1-6|few|-
CASSSSANSPLHF
TGTGCCAGCAGCTCCTCCGCGAATTCACCCCTCCACTTT
>TRBV7-3|TRBJ2-5|-|TRBD2
CASSPGLGFQETQYF
TGTGCCAGCAGCCCGGGACTAGGGTTCCAAGAGACCCAGTACTTC
>TRBV12-3/TRBV12-4|TRBJ2-2|-|-
CASSVASGELFF
TGTGCCAGCAGTGTAGCTAGCGGGGAGCTGTTTTTT
>TRBV28|TRBJ1-3|-|-
CASSFRPLSGNTIYF
TGTGCCAGCAGTTTCAGACCCCTATCTGGAAACACCATATATTTT
>TRBV4-1|TRBJ1-3|-|-
CASRQYSGNTIYF
TGCGCCAGCAGACAGTACTCTGGAAACACCATATATTTT
>TRBV10-3|TRBJ2-7|-|TRBD1
CAISEGATGEEQYF
TGTGCCATCAGTGAGGGGGCGACAGGGGAAGAGCAGTACTTC
>TRBV12-3/TRBV12-4|TRBJ2-1|-|-
CASSFKGPSQFF
TGTGCCAGCAGTTTTAAGGGACCCTCGCAGTTCTTC
>TRBV9|TRBJ1-1|-|-
CASRPPQYTEAFF
TGTGCCAGCAGACCTCCACAGTACACTGAAGCTTTCTTT
>TRBV18|TRBJ2-2|-|-
CASSPPGTGELFF
TGTGCCAGCTCACCACCGGGGACCGGGGAGCTGTTTTTT
>TRBV24-1|TRBJ2-1|-|TRBD2
CATSEPGLAGDNEQFF
TGTGCCACCAGTGAACCGGGACTAGCGGGAGACAATGAGCAGTTCTTC
>TRBV30|TRBJ2-7|few|-
CAWSVLGDPLFTPHEQYF
TGTGCCTGGAGTGTACTAGGAGACCCCCTATTCACGCCCCACGAGCAGTACTTC
>TRBV18|TRBJ1-1|-|-
CASSPVGATEAFF
TGTGCCAGCTCACCGGTGGGGGCCACTGAAGCTTTCTTT
>TRBV4-2|TRBJ2-2|-|-
CASSQVGQGDTGELFF
TGTGCCAGCAGCCAAGTAGGGCAGGGAGACACCGGGGAGCTGTTTTTT
>TRBV5-6|TRBJ2-1|-|-
CASIDYNEQFF
TGTGCCAGCATCGACTACAATGAGCAGTTCTTC
>TRBV30|TRBJ1-2|-|-
CAWRGGTSNYGYTF
TGTGCCTGGAGAGGCGGAACCTCTAACTATGGCTACACCTTC
>TRBV27|TRBJ1-4|-|-
CASGLGGGEKLFF
TGTGCCAGCGGGCTAGGGGGGGGTGAAAAACTGTTTTTT
>TRBV6-2/TRBV6-3|TRBJ2-5|-|-
CASSRLSGGRETQYF
TGTGCCAGCAGCCGGCTTTCCGGAGGTAGGGAGACCCAGTACTTC
>TRBV14|TRBJ2-3|-|TRBD1
CASSQGQGGYTQYF
TGTGCCAGCAGCCAAGGACAGGGGGGATATACGCAGTATTTT
>TRBV10-3|TRBJ2-6|-|-
CAISDQGRSSGANVLTF
TGTGCCATCAGTGATCAGGGTAGAAGCTCTGGGGCCAACGTCCTGACTTTC
>TRBV3-1/TRBV3-2|TRBJ2-3|-|TRBD2
CASSQAYTTSGTDTDTQYF
TGTGCCAGCAGCCAAGCTTACACGACTAGCGGGACCGACACAGATACGCAGTATTTT
>TRBV19|TRBJ1-1|-|-
CASSMGGSVTEAFF
TGTGCCAGTAGTATGGGGGGCTCGGTCACTGAAGCTTTCTTT